This TCR beta chain was sequenced during a study of persistence of HIV-infected CD4 T cells. Overall study context: Antigen stimulation activated a lower proportion of cells, more of them memory, than anti-CD3/anti-CD28 stimulation.

Study-wide results and limits: Degenerate expanded CDR3beta sequences were enriched among CMV- and Gag-responding cells. Proviral oligoclonality tracked with TCR oligoclonality within the same sorted cells.

As regards this clone: Its antigen remains unknown.

The immunoSEQ assay was version 4, run in survey mode. Sequencing was performed with immunoSEQ multiplex PCR; in TCRdb, only in-frame clones are kept and a portion is missing. In the table there are under 45,000 clones, 89% of which are singletons. Nonspecific anti-CD3/anti-CD28 bead stimulation represents the broad CD4+ T cell repertoire. Responding CD4+ T cells were sorted by upregulation of both CD40 ligand and CD69. Adults with HIV-1 started suppressive ART while chronically infected. The input for sequencing was CD4+ T cells sorted from PBMCs after approximately 19-hour stimulation, taken from a patient who received antiretroviral therapy. The clonotype comes from an adult man with HIV who was CMV-seropositive.

In DNA form, the CDR3 reads TGTGCCAGCAGTTACGGGACGGGAAACTATGGCTACACCTTC. Residues: CASSYGTGNYGYTF. The rearrangement links TRBV6-5 to TRBJ1-2; TRBD1 might be the D (5 bases). The V end was cut by 2 bases, the J end by 2 bases, with 9 bases between. Germline loops: CDR1 MNHEY, CDR2 SVGAGI. There are 14 residues in the CDR3.